Presented here are 17 T cell receptor beta chains from one specimen sequenced in a study of cytomegalovirus exposure and HLA in healthy donors listed by TCRdb under 2017. The library was generated by the immunoSEQ multiplex PCR assay. For the multiplex PCR, a mixture combining 60 forward primers for TCR Vbeta segments and 13 reverse primers for TCR Jbeta segments was used. TCRdb's version of the immuneACCESS table is confined to in-frame rearrangements and falls short of the full clone set. An unresolved V gene accounts for under half of the shortfall where checked; the remainder is of unknown origin. The sample records roughly 90,000 clones, roughly 82% of which are singletons. The ten largest make up more than 3% of the sample. Sequencing input: PBMCs. These receptors all stem from a man aged 25 to 40 in good health and CMV-seropositive.

Written as DNA, the CDR3 is TGTGCCAGCAGGTCATTGGGACTAGTTCCTTACGAGCAGTACTTC. This gives the protein CASRSLGLVPYEQYF. The chain links TRBV27 to TRBJ2-5; 8 nucleotides agree with TRBD2. The J call is in doubt because the DNA end fits TRBJ2-7 better. The CDR3 spans 15 residues. Germline CDR1 MNHEY, CDR2 SMNVEV (reference sequence).

The chain carries TRBV27 and TRBJ2-5; D perhaps matches TRBD2 (5 bases). Germline V gene lookup returns CDR1 MNHEY and CDR2 SMNVEV (reference sequence). The CDR3 length is 13 residues. V shed 4 bases and J shed 2 bases, with 8 bases lying between them. DNA for the CDR3: TGTGCCAGCAGTTCCGGACTGCAAGAGACCCAGTACTTC. This translates into CASSSGLQETQYF.

The chain is built from TRBV7-2 and TRBJ2-7, with D possibly being TRBD2 (6 bases). Germline CDR1 is SGHTA and CDR2 is FQGNSA. The CDR3 contains 14 residues. Trimming pared 2 bases from V and 3 bases from J, leaving 11 bases between. The DNA of the CDR3 is TGTGCCAGCAGCTTATCCTTGACTAGCTACGAGCAGTACTTC. Protein product: CASSLSLTSYEQYF. Full variable domain (remainder filled in from reference TRBV7-2 and TRBJ2-7): GAGVSQSPSNKVTEKGKDVELRCDPISGHTALYWYRQSLGQGLEFLIYFQGNSAPDKSGLPSDRFSAERTGGSVSTLTIQRTQQEDSAVYLCASSLSLTSYEQYFGPGTRLTVT.

This sequence joins TRBV6-1 and TRBJ1-5; D is unclear. The CDR3 is 14 residues long. V was clipped by 3 bases and J by 1 base, with 7 bases between them. Germline V CDR1 and CDR2: MNHNS, SASEGT. CDR3 amino acids: CASSELTSNQPQHF. CDR3 nucleotide sequence: TGTGCCAGCAGTGAGTTGACAAGCAATCAGCCCCAGCATTTT.

The chain employs TRBV27 and TRBJ2-2, with TRBD2 matching 11 bases. The germline V gene has CDR1 MNHEY and CDR2 SMNVEV (reference sequence). The CDR3 has 16 residues. The V gene end was trimmed by 5 bases and the J gene end by 1 base; junction bases not matched to a gene: 3. The CDR3 nucleotides read TGTGCCAGCAGTCCTGGGACTAGCGGGAACACCGGGGAGCTGTTTTTT. This translates into CASSPGTSGNTGELFF.

This chain connects TRBV18 to TRBJ2-7; D might be TRBD1 (5 bases). Trimming removed 3 bases at V and 5 bases at J, with 17 bases between. The CDR3 has 15 residues. Germline V gives CDR1 KGHSH, CDR2 LQKENI. The chain's CDR3 is CASSPKDNLGNEQYF. The CDR3, as DNA: TGTGCCAGCTCACCGAAGGACAACCTAGGGAACGAGCAGTACTTC.

This chain connects TRBV27 to TRBJ2-5; TRBD1 aligns across 7 bases. The J call may be in error: the DNA end matches TRBJ2-7 better. Germline V gives CDR1 MNHEY, CDR2 SMNVEV (reference sequence). The CDR3 is 14 amino acids. The CDR3: CASSFRGRLYEQYF. The CDR3 DNA is TGTGCCAGCAGTTTTAGGGGGCGCCTCTACGAGCAGTACTTC.

The chain recombines TRBV5-6 with TRBJ1-5; 9 bases agree with TRBD1. The CDR3 spans 17 residues. The germline gives CDR1 SGHDT, CDR2 YYEEEE. The V gene end was trimmed by 5 bases and the J gene end by 2 bases; junction bases not matched to a gene: 11. The CDR3 sequence is CASSFNTGGVGNQPQHF. DNA for the CDR3: TGTGCCAGCAGTTTCAACACAGGGGGCGTTGGCAATCAGCCCCAGCATTTT.

The chain links TRBV7-2 to TRBJ1-1; D not certain. This CDR3 has 13 amino acids. Germline CDR1 is SGHTA and CDR2 is FQGNSA. Trimming removed 4 bases at V and 8 bases at J, with 14 bases between. This CDR3 is CASSSRLPAEAFF. CDR3 DNA sequence: TGTGCCAGCAGCTCTCGACTCCCCGCCGAAGCTTTCTTT. The variable domain in full, completed from reference TRBV7-2 and TRBJ1-1, reads GAGVSQSPSNKVTEKGKDVELRCDPISGHTALYWYRQSLGQGLEFLIYFQGNSAPDKSGLPSDRFSAERTGGSVSTLTIQRTQQEDSAVYLCASSSRLPAEAFFGQGTRLTVV.

This clone has only one observation. CDR3: CASSLYGQGFQFF. CDR3 in DNA: TGTGCCAGCAGTTTATACGGACAGGGGTTCCAGTTCTTC. The chain couples TRBV28 to TRBJ2-1, with 9 bases lining up with TRBD1. J gave up 13 bases and V 1 base, and 5 bases lay outside the gene matches. The germline V gene has CDR1 MDHEN and CDR2 SYDVKM. The CDR3 runs 13 residues.

In its sample, this clone was seen a few times. This chain uses TRBV7-9 with TRBJ1-1, with TRBD1 as a possible D gene (6 bases). V was trimmed by 1 base and J by 4 bases, leaving 13 bases between them. Germline V lookup: CDR1 SEHNR, CDR2 FQNEAQ (reference sequence). There are 15 residues in the CDR3. The CDR3: CASSLVPGVGTEAFF. For the CDR3, the DNA is TGTGCCAGCAGCTTAGTCCCAGGGGTAGGCACTGAAGCTTTCTTT. The full variable domain, with the rest looked up from reference TRBV7-9 and TRBJ1-1, is DTGVSQNPRHKITKRGQNVTFRCDPISEHNRLYWYRQTLGQGPEFLTYFQNEAQLEKSRLLSDRFSAERPKGSFSTLEIQRTEQGDSAMYLCASSLVPGVGTEAFFGQGTRLTVV.

In its sample, this clone was seen once. V is TRBV13 and J is TRBJ1-4, with unresolved D. The CDR3 is 15 residues long. From germline, CDR1 is PRHDT and CDR2 FYEKMQ (reference sequence). V lost 1 base and J lost 10, with 16 bases in between. The CDR3 is CASSLELGAPPKLFF. CDR3 bases: TGTGCCAGCAGCTTAGAGTTAGGAGCGCCTCCAAAACTGTTTTTT.

This rearrangement joins TRBV29-1 to TRBJ2-7; 9 nucleotides line up with TRBD2. Germline trimming cut 3 bases from V and 3 bases from J; bases unmatched to any gene: 9. This CDR3 spans 15 amino acids. Germline V CDR1 and CDR2: SQVTM, ANQGSEA. CDR3 in amino acids: CSVEGTRGGDYEQYF. In DNA, the CDR3 is TGCAGCGTTGAGGGGACCCGCGGGGGGGACTACGAGCAGTACTTC.

This chain joins TRBV5-1 and TRBJ1-5, with TRBD1 identical over 7 bases. The CDR3 has 15 residues. The germline V gene encodes CDR1 SGHRS and CDR2 YFSETQ. The J segment lost 4 bases and the V segment lost 0 bases, leaving 4 bases of the junction unmatched. CDR3: CASSLGGGPNQPQHF. The CDR3 DNA reads as TGCGCCAGCAGCTTGGGAGGGGGCCCAAATCAGCCCCAGCATTTT.

A single count supports this clone. V gene TRBV6-1 combines with J gene TRBJ2-7, with TRBD2 matching over 10 bases. This CDR3 is built from 19 residues. Trimming took 0 bases from V and 0 from J; bases not matched to a gene: 11. Germline-derived CDR1 and CDR2 are MNHNS and SASEGT. The CDR3 loop reads CASSEASYRLAGLSYEQYF. CDR3 in DNA: TGTGCCAGCAGTGAAGCTTCTTATAGACTAGCGGGCCTCTCCTACGAGCAGTACTTC.

The CDR3 nucleotides are TGTGCCAGCTCACCACTACAGGGGGCTCAGCCCCAGCATTTT. Encoded protein: CASSPLQGAQPQHF. The chain couples TRBV18 to TRBJ1-5; 9 bases line up with TRBD1. The CDR3 runs 14 residues. V was clipped by 1 base and J by 6 bases; unmatched bases: 1. Germline V gene data show CDR1 as KGHSH and CDR2 as LQKENI.

This clone showed up just once. The V and J genes are TRBV7-6 and TRBJ2-2; TRBD1 is a possible D gene (6 bases). The ends were cut back, 3 bases at V and 1 base at J, with 9 bases in the middle. The germline CDR1 and CDR2 sequences are SGHVS and FNYEAQ. CDR3 length: 15 amino acids. In DNA, the CDR3 is TGTGCCAGCAGCTTGCGGACAGTGAACACCGGGGAGCTGTTTTTT. Amino acid sequence: CASSLRTVNTGELFF.